The T cell receptor (beta chain) under discussion was sequenced for a study of OX40 agonist ivuxolimab in advanced cancers. Using immunoSEQ multiplex PCR, the repertoire was profiled, and TCRdb retains in-frame clones only, with some absent. The sample has fewer than 80,000 clones, 85% to 90% seen once. Whole-study results and caveats: At 0.1 to 3.0 mg/kg, CD4+ and CD8+ blood T cells expanded clonally by week 6.

A remark on this clone: Its matching antigen is unknown.

The sequencing here drew on CD4+ or CD8+ T cells sorted from blood, taken in a trial of the OX40 agonist ivuxolimab. The clonotype originates from an adult with an advanced solid tumor such as melanoma, head and neck, liver or kidney cancer.

Here the CDR3 reads CASAPGRAGGTDTQYF. The CDR3 nucleotides are TGTGCTAGTGCCCCCGGGCGGGCAGGGGGAACAGATACGCAGTATTTT. This chain connects TRBV12-5 to TRBJ2-3, with 7 bases that match TRBD1. V trimming: 7 bases; J trimming: 3 bases; junction bases outside the gene matches: 13. The CDR3 extends over 16 amino acids. Germline V gene data show CDR1 as LGHNT and CDR2 as FRNRAP.